The present TCR beta chain was sequenced within a study of blood T cell repertoires in COVID-19. Across the whole study: T cells, B-cell-depleted T cells, or PBMCs supplied cDNA or gDNA.

Trimming cost V 4 bases and J 0 bases; bases outside gene matches: 12. CDR1 and CDR2 (germline): PRHDT, FYEKMQ (reference sequence). The CDR3 has 18 residues. As handled by the study authors: Quantification of nucleated cells was approximated via reference gene primer amplification. Repertoires were generated with immunoSEQ multiplex PCR, while TCRdb's copy carries only in-frame clones and drops some. That table furnishes V, J and clone size, whereas the DNA furnished D and trimming. The repertoire holds about 170,000 clones, with approximately 91% as singletons. Seattle enrolled patients during active infection and tracked them longitudinally.

Sequenced material: peripheral blood. This clonotype was obtained from a man between 18 and 35 years old with COVID-19, enrolled during active disease. The rearrangement uses TRBV13 and TRBJ1-3; 7 nucleotides line up with TRBD1. CDR3 nucleotide sequence: TGTGCCAGCAGCTCCCCCCTCGGGACAGCGGGCTCTGGAAACACCATATATTTT. Translated, it gives CASSSPLGTAGSGNTIYF.